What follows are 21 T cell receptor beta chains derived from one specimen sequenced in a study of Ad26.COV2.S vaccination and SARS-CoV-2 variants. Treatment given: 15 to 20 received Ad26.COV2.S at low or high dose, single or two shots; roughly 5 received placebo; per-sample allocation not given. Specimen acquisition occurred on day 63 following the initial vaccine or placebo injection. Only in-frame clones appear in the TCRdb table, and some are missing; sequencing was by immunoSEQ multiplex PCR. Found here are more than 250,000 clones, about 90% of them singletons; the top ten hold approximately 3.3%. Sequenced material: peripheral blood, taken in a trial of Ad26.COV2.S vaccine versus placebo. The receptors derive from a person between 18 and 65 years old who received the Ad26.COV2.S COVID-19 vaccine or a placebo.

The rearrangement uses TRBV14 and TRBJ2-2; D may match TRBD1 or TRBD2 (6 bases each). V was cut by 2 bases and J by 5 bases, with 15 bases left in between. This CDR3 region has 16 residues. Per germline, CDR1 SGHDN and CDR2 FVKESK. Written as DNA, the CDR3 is TGTGCCAGCAGCCAACATTCGCAGGGGAGGACCGGGGAGCTGTTTTTT. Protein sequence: CASSQHSQGRTGELFF.

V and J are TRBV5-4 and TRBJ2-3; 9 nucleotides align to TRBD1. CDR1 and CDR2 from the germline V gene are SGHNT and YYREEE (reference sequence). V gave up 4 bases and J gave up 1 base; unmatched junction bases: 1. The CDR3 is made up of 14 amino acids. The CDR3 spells CASSRDRGTDTQYF. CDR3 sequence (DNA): TGTGCCAGCAGCCGGGACAGGGGCACAGATACGCAGTATTTT.

The CDR3 sequence is CATSRGSSGGSYEQYF. CDR3 DNA sequence: TGTGCCACCAGCAGAGGTTCTAGCGGGGGTTCCTACGAGCAGTACTTC. The gene calls are TRBV15 and TRBJ2-7; TRBD2 agrees at 10 bases. The germline V gene encodes CDR1 LNHNV and CDR2 YYDKDF (reference sequence). This CDR3 comprises 16 residues. With 1 base clipped from V and 1 base from J, the junction kept 4 bases outside the gene matches.

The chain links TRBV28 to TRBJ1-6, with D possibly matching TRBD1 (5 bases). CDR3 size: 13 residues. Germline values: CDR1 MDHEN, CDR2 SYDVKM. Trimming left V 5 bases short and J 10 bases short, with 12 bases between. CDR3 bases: TGTGCCAGCAGTCCAGGGATTGGCTCACCCCTCCACTTT. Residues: CASSPGIGSPLHF.

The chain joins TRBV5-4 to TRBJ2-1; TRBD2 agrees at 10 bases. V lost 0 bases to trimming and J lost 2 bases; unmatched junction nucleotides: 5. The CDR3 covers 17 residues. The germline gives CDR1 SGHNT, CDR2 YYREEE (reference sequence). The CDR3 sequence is CASSLVRLAGAYNEQFF. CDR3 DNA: TGTGCCAGCAGCTTGGTGAGGCTAGCGGGAGCCTACAATGAGCAGTTCTTC.

CDR3 coding DNA: TGCGCCAGCAGCCCTGGGCAGAAGCTAGACTATGGCTACACCTTC. Translated, it gives CASSPGQKLDYGYTF. The V and J genes are TRBV5-1 and TRBJ1-2, with D uncertain. The CDR3 loop spans 15 amino acids. V lost 4 bases and J 3 bases, leaving 16 bases between the germline ends. CDR1 and CDR2 from the germline V gene are SGHRS and YFSETQ.

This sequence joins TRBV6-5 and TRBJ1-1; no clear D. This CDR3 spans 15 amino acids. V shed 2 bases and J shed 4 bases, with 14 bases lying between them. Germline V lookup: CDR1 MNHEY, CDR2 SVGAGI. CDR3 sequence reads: CASSYPTSGSTEAFF. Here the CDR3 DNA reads TGTGCCAGCAGTTACCCCACGTCGGGCAGCACTGAAGCTTTCTTT.

DNA of the CDR3: TGTGCCAGCAGAACTCTTGACCGGGACTGGGGTGGAGAGACCCAGTACTTC. Residues: CASRTLDRDWGGETQYF. The chain links TRBV5-6 to TRBJ2-5; TRBD2 is a possible D gene (6 bases). V dropped 5 bases and J dropped 4 bases, with 24 bases sitting between them. The CDR3 contains 17 residues. The germline gives CDR1 SGHDT, CDR2 YYEEEE. The whole variable domain, filled in from reference TRBV5-6 and TRBJ2-5, reads DAGVTQSPTHLIKTRGQQVTLRCSPKSGHDTVSWYQQALGQGPQFIFQYYEEEERQRGNFPDRFSGHQFPNYSSELNVNALLLGDSALYLCASRTLDRDWGGETQYFGPGTRLLVL.

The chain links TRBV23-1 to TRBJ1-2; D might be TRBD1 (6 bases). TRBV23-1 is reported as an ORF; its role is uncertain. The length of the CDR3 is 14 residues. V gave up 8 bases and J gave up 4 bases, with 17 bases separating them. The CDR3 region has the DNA TGCGCCAGCGGCTCCGGGACAAAGGGCTATGGCTACACCTTC. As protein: CASGSGTKGYGYTF.

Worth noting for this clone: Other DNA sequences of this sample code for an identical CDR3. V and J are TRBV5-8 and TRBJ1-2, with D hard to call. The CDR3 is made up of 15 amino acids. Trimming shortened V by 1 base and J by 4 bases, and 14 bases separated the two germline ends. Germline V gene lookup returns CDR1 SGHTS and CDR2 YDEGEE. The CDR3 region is CASSLFAKRAYGYTF. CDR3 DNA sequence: TGTGCCAGCAGCTTGTTCGCTAAAAGGGCCTATGGCTACACCTTC.

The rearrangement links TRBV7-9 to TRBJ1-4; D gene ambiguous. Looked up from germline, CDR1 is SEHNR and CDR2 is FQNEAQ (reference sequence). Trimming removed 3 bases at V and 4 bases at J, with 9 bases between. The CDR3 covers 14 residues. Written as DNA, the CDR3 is TGTGCCAGCAGCTTGGTACAGTATAATGAAAAACTGTTTTTT. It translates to CASSLVQYNEKLFF.

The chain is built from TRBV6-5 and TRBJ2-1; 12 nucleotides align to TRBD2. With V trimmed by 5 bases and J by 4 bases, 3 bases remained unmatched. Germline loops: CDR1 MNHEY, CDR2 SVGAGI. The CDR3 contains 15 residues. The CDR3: CASSRLAGEYNEQFF. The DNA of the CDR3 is TGTGCCAGCAGTCGACTAGCGGGAGAGTACAATGAGCAGTTCTTC.

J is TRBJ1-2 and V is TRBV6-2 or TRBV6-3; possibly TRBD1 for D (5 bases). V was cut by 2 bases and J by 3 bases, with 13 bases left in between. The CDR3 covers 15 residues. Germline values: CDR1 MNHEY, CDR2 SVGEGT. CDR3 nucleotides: TGTGCCAGCAGTTACCCCCACGGGACCGACTATGGCTACACCTTC. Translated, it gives CASSYPHGTDYGYTF.

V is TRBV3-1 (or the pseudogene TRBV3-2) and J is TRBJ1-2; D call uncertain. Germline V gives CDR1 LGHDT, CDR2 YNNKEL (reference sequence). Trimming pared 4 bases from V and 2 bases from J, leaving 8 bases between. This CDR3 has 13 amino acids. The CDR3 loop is CASSLGSNYGYTF. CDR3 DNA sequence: TGTGCCAGCAGCCTCGGAAGCAACTATGGCTACACCTTC.

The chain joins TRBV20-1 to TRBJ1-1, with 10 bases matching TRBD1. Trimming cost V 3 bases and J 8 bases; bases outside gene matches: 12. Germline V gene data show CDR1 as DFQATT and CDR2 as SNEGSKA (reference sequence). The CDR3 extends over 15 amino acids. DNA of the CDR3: TGCAGTGCTAGTCCCGGGACAGGGGTAGGCGCGGAAGCTTTCTTT. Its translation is CSASPGTGVGAEAFF.

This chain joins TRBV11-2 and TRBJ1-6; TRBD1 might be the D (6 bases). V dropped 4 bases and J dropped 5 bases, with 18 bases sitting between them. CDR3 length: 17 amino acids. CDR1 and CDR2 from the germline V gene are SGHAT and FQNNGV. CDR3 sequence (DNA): TGTGCCAGCAGCTCGACAGGCGGGGTCGGGAATAATTCACCCCTCCACTTT. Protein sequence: CASSSTGGVGNNSPLHF.

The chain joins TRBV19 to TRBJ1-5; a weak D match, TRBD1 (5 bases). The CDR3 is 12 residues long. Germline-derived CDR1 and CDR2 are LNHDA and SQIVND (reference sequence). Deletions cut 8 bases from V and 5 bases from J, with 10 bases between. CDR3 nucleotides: TGTGCCAGTTCACAGGAAGATCAGCCCCAGCATTTT. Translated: CASSQEDQPQHF.

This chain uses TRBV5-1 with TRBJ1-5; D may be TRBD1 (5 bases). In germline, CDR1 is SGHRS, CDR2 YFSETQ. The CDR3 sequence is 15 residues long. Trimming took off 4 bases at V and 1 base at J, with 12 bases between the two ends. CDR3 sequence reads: CASSQGGNSNQPQHF. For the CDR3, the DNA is TGCGCCAGCAGCCAGGGCGGAAACAGCAATCAGCCCCAGCATTTT.

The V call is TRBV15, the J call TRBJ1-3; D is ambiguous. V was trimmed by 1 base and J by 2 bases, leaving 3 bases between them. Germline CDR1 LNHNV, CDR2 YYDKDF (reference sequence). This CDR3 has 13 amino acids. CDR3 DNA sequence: TGTGCCACCAGCAGAGGGCCTGGAAACACCATATATTTT. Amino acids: CATSRGPGNTIYF.

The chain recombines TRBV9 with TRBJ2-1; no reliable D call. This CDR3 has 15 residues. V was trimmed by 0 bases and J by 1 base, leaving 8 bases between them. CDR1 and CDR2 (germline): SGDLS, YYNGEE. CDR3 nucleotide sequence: TGTGCCAGCAGCGTAGATTTGGAGTCCTACAATGAGCAGTTCTTC. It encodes CASSVDLESYNEQFF.

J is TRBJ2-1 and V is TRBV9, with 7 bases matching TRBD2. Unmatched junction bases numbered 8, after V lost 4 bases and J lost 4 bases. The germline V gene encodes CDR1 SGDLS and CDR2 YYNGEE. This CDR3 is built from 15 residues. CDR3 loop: CASSLRDYPYNEQFF. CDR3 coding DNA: TGTGCCAGCAGCCTGCGGGACTATCCATACAATGAGCAGTTCTTC.